This TCR beta chain derives from a study of T cells in Graves' hyperthyroidism and ophthalmopathy (dated by TCRdb to between 2019 and 2020). General notes on the study: Peripheral blood was sampled at the time of initial diagnosis, prior to any treatment. To identify TCR V-J signatures that set the groups apart, the researchers used a discovery cohort of 100 or so patients, made up of roughly 45 with Graves' ophthalmopathy and approximately 57 with stable Graves' hyperthyroidism. An independent validation cohort of fewer than 20 hyperthyroidism patients and 17 patients who later progressed to ophthalmopathy tested prospective prediction of ophthalmopathy. For training and testing, the roughly 93 patients in the discovery cohort were randomly divided in a 7:3 ratio. In addition, the study compared T-cell repertoires in thyroid tissue and in blood from roughly 6 Graves' hyperthyroidism patients. Following sampling, methimazole starting at 30 mg daily was given to hyperthyroidism patients, and high-dose intravenous methylprednisolone was given to ophthalmopathy patients. TCR Vbeta CDR3 sequencing of approximately 140 peripheral blood samples (under 45 ophthalmopathy, about 74 hyperthyroidism and roughly 17 progressor patients) is reported in the paper. The full study reports these points: Blood samples also contained most of the expanded thyroid clonotypes (frequency above 0.001), which suggests that blood repertoires may reflect thyroid immune responses. During validation, the model predicted progression to ophthalmopathy a median of about 6.3 months ahead of onset, with just under 71% sensitivity and almost 75% specificity. Sample size was not statistically predetermined, and blinding of investigators to group allocation was not performed. Ophthalmopathy was separated from stable hyperthyroidism by a 13 V-J signature model, with approximately 85% sensitivity and about 84% specificity obtained in cross-validation and 80%/75% obtained in testing.

In the germline V gene, CDR1 corresponds to MGHRA and CDR2 to YSYEKL. Trimmed from V: 8 bases; trimmed from J: 4 bases; junction bases lacking a gene match: 5. The CDR3 measures 14 amino acids from cysteine to phenylalanine. CDR3 DNA is the only sequence kept; it has 42 bases, read in frame from the first base. TCR beta CDR3 regions were amplified from RNA transcripts. For the first round of RT-PCR on the TCR CDR3, the HTBI primer set was used together with the Qiagen OneStep RT-PCR kit. The libraries were constructed in a second round of multiplex PCR and then size-selected and purified. Paired-end sequencing of the libraries was performed with 100 bp reads on an Illumina HiSeq2000. The paper's processing steps were these. Raw data were processed with SOAPnuke, discarding reads with adapters, uncalled bases, mean Phred below 15, or no exact constant-primer or identifier match. High-quality paired reads were merged using COPE v1.2.5, and each unique nucleotide sequence was defined as a clonotype. MiTCR v1.1 was used to align clonotypes to the IMGT TRBV, TRBD and TRBJ reference segments. Analysis was restricted to V-J combinations with a frequency above 0.0001, which covered over 98% of repertoires. A TCS score was defined as the ratio between F50 (clonal expansion) and ExV (chaos), using BLOSUM62-based TCRdist between CDR3 peptides within each V-J. Welch's t-statistics and random forest reduced around 510 V-J features to about 12, which were used in a naive Bayes classifier (R e1071). In-frame beta chains were kept once TCRdb had trimmed the public reads at Q25 with fastp and called clones with MiXCR. CDR3 protein duplicates are merged, each entry listing the most common genes and DNA. These V and J calls derive from TCRdb rather than the authors' analysis. This sample holds 300,000 or so distinct CDR3 sequences; 15% to 20% were observed only once. Of the sample, approximately 49% is held by the ten largest clones.

On this clonotype: Its target antigen remains unknown. No much larger clonotype is one base removed from it; base qualities were not supplied.

Stable Graves' hyperthyroidism was defined as no progression to ophthalmopathy during 18 months of follow-up. The hyperthyroidism patients were between 18 and 65 years old and newly diagnosed, with a disease duration of less than 2 months. Exclusion was applied to patients with uncontrolled infections, other autoimmune diseases, pregnancy or lactation. Diagnoses were based on clinical symptoms, serum thyroxine and TRAb, thyroid ultrasound and orbital computed tomography. Ficoll-Paque density gradient centrifugation was used to isolate PBMCs from 9.5 to 10 ml of fresh peripheral blood. Total RNA was extracted with Trizol reagent, and quality was checked on an Agilent 2100 Bioanalyzer.

The sequence was obtained from a woman between 50 and 59 years old with Graves' hyperthyroidism. The material sequenced was blood. Here the chain combines TRBV4-1 and TRBJ2-1, with TRBD2 identical over 10 junction bases. The nucleotide sequence is given as TGCGCCAGCCGTACTAGCGGGATTTACAATGAGCAGTTCTTC. Translated, it gives CASRTSGIYNEQFF.